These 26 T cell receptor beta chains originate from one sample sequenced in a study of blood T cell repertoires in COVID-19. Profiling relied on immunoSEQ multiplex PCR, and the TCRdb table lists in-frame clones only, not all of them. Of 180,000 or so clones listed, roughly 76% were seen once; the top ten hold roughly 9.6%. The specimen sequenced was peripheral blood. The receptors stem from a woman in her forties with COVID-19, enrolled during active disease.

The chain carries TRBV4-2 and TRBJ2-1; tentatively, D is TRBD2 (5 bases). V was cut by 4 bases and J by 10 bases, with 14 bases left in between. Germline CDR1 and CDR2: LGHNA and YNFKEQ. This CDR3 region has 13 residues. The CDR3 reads CASSPQYGGEQFF. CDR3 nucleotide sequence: TGTGCCAGCAGCCCCCAGTACGGCGGGGAGCAGTTCTTC.

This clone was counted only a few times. The CDR3 loop reads CATSSPSGGAGRETQYF. DNA of the CDR3: TGTGCCACCAGCAGTCCTAGCGGGGGGGCCGGTAGGGAGACCCAGTACTTC. The J gene is TRBJ2-5, the V gene TRBV15; TRBD2 aligns across 12 bases. This CDR3 has 17 residues. The germline V gene has CDR1 LNHNV and CDR2 YYDKDF (reference sequence). Trimming cost V 3 bases and J 5 bases; bases outside gene matches: 10.

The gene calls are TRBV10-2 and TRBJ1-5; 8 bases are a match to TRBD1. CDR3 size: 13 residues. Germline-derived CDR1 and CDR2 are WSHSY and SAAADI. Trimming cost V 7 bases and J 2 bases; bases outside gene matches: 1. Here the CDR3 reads CASMDRGNQPQHF. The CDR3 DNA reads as TGCGCCAGCATGGACAGGGGCAATCAGCCCCAGCATTTT.

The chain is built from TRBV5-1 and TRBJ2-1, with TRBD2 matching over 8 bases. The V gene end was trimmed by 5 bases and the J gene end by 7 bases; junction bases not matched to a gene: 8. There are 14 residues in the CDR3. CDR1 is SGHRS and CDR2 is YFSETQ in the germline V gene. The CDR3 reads CASRHQTSANEQFF. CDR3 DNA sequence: TGCGCCAGCAGACACCAGACTAGCGCGAATGAGCAGTTCTTC.

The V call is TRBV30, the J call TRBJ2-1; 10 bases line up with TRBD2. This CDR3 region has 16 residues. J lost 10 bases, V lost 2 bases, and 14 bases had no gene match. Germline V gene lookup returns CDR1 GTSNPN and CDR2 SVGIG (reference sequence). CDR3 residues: CAWSPTRLAGAAEQFF. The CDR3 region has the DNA TGTGCCTGGAGTCCAACGAGGCTAGCGGGAGCGGCCGAGCAGTTCTTC.

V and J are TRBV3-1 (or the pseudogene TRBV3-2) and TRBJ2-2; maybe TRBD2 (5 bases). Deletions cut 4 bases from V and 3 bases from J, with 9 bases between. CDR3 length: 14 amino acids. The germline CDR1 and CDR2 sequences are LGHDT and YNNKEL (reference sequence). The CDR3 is CASSLRGDTGELFF. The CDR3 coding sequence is TGTGCCAGCAGCCTCCGGGGAGACACCGGGGAGCTGTTTTTT.

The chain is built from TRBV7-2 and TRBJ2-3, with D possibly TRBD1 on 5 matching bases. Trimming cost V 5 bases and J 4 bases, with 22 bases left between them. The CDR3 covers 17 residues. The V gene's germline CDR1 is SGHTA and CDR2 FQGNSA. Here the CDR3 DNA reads TGTGCCAGCAGCCTACGATCCACAGGAGAGGTGGCAGATACGCAGTATTTT. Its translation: CASSLRSTGEVADTQYF. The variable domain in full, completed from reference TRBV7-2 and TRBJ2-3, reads GAGVSQSPSNKVTEKGKDVELRCDPISGHTALYWYRQSLGQGLEFLIYFQGNSAPDKSGLPSDRFSAERTGGSVSTLTIQRTQQEDSAVYLCASSLRSTGEVADTQYFGPGTRLTVL.

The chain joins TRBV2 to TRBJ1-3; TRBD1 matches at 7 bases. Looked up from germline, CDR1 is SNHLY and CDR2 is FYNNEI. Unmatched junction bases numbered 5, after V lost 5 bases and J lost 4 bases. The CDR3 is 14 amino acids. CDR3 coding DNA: TGTGCCAGCAGTCTGACAGGGCAAGGAAACACCATATATTTT. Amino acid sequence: CASSLTGQGNTIYF.

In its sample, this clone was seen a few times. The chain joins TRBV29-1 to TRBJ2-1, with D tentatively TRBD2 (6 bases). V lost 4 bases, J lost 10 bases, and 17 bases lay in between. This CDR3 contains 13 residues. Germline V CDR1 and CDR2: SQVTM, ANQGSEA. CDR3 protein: CSVGGGVSAEQFF. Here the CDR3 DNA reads TGCAGCGTTGGTGGAGGGGTATCAGCCGAGCAGTTCTTC.

The CDR3 region has the DNA TGTGCCACCAGATCAGGGCCGAACACCGGGGAGCTGTTTTTT. Amino acids: CATRSGPNTGELFF. The chain carries TRBV24-1 and TRBJ2-2, with a tentative D call TRBD1 (5 bases). This CDR3 is 14 amino acids long. V lost 7 bases to trimming and J lost 0 bases, with 8 bases between them. Germline V gene sequence: CDR1 KGHDR, CDR2 SFDVKD.

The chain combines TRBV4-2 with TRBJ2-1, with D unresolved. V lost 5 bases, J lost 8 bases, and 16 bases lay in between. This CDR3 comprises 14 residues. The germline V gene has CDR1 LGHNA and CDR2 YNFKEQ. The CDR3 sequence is CASSDPSEWDEQFF. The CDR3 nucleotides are TGTGCCAGCAGCGACCCTAGTGAATGGGATGAGCAGTTCTTC.

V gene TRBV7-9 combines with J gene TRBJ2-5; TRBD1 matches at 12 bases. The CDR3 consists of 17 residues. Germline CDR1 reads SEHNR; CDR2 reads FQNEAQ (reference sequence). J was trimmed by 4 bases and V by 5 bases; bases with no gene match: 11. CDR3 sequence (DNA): TGTGCCAGCAGCCCCTGGTGGGGACAGGGGGCATCAGAGACCCAGTACTTC. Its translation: CASSPWWGQGASETQYF.

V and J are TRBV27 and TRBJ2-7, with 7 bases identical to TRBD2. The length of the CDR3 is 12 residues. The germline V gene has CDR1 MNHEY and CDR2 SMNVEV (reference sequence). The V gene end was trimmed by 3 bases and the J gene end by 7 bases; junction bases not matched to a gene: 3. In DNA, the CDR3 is TGTGCCAGCAGTTTTTGGGGAGGGGAGCAGTACTTC. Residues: CASSFWGGEQYF.

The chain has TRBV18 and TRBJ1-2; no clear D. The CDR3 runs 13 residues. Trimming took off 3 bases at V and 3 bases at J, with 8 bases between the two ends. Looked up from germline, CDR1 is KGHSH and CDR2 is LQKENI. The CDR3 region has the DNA TGTGCCAGCTCACCCACGAGAGACTATGGCTACACCTTC. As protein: CASSPTRDYGYTF. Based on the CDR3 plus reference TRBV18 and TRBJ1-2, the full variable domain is NAGVMQNPRHLVRRRGQEARLRCSPMKGHSHVYWYRQLPEEGLKFMVYLQKENIIDESGMPKERFSAEFPKEGPSILRIQQVVRGDSAAYFCASSPTRDYGYTFGSGTRLTVV.

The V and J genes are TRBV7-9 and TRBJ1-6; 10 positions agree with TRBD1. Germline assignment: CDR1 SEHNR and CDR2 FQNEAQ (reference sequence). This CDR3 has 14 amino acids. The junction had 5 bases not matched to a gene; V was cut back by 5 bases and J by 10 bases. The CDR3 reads CASSGTGVDSPLHF. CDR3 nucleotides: TGTGCCAGCAGCGGGACAGGGGTAGACTCACCCCTCCACTTT.

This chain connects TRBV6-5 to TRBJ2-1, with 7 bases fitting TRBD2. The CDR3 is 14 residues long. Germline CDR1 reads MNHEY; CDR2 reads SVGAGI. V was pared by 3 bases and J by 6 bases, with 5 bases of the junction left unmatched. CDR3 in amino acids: CASSYWGGGNEQFF. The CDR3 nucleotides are TGTGCCAGCAGTTATTGGGGCGGGGGCAATGAGCAGTTCTTC.

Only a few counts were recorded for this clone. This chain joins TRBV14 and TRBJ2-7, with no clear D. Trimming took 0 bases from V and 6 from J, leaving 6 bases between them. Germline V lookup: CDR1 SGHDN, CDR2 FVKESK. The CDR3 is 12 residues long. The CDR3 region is CASSQERSEQYV. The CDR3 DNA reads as TGTGCCAGCAGCCAAGAAAGGAGCGAGCAGTACGTC.

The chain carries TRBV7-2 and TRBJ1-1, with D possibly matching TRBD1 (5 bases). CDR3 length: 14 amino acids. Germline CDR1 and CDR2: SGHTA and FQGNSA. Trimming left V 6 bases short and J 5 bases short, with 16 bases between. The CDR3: CASSLDPRGTEAFF. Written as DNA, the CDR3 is TGTGCCAGCAGTCTTGACCCGCGGGGGACTGAAGCTTTCTTT.

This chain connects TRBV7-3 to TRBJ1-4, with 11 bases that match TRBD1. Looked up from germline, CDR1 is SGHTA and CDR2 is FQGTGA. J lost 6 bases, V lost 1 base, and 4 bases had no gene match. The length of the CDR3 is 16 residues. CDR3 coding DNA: TGTGCCAGCAGCTTAAGGCCGGACAGGGGGCATGAAAAACTGTTTTTT. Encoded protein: CASSLRPDRGHEKLFF.

CDR3 coding DNA: TGTGCCAGTAGTACCCCGACAGGGGTAGGAAACACCATATATTTT. It is translated as CASSTPTGVGNTIYF. This chain connects TRBV19 to TRBJ1-3, with 8 nucleotides matching TRBD1. Per germline, CDR1 LNHDA and CDR2 SQIVND (reference sequence). CDR3 length: 15 amino acids. The ends lost 4 bases at V and 4 bases at J; junction bases unmatched: 6. Supplemented by reference TRBV19 and TRBJ1-3, the full variable domain reads DGGITQSPKYLFRKEGQNVTLSCEQNLNHDAMYWYRQDPGQGLRLIYYSQIVNDFQKGDIAEGYSVSREKKESFPLTVTSAQKNPTAFYLCASSTPTGVGNTIYFGEGSWLTVV.

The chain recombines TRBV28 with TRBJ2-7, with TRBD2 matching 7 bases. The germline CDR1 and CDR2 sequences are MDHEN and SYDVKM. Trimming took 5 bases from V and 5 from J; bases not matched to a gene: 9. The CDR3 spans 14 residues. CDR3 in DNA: TGTGCCAGCAGTCTCAAGCGGGGTTCCCACGAGCAGTACTTC. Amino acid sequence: CASSLKRGSHEQYF. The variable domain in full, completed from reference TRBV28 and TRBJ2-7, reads DVKVTQSSRYLVKRTGEKVFLECVQDMDHENMFWYRQDPGLGLRLIYFSYDVKMKEKGDIPEGYSVSREKKERFSLILESASTNQTSMYLCASSLKRGSHEQYFGPGTRLTVT.

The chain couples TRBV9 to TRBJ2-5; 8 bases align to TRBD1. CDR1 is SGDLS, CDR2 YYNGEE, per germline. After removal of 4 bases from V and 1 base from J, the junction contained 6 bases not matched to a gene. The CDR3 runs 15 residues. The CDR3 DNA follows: TGTGCCAGCAGCCCTCGGACAGGGCTCCAAGAGACCCAGTACTTC. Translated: CASSPRTGLQETQYF.

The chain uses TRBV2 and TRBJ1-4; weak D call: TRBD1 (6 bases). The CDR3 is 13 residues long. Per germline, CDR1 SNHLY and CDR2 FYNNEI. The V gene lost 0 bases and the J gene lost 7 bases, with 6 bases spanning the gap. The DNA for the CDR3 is TGTGCCAGCAGTGAAGCGGACAGTGAAAAACTGTTTTTT. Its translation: CASSEADSEKLFF.

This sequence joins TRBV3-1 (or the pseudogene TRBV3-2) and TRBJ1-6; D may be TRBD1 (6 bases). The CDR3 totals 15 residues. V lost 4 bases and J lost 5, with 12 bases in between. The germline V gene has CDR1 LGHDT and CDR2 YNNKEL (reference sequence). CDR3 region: CASSPGQPDNSPLHF. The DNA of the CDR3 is TGTGCCAGCAGCCCCGGACAGCCCGATAATTCACCCCTCCACTTT.

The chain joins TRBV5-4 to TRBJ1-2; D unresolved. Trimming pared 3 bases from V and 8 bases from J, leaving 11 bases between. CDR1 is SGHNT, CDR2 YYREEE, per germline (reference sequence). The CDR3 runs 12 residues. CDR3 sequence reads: CASSSDFSGYTF. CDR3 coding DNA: TGTGCCAGCAGCTCGGACTTTAGCGGCTACACCTTC.

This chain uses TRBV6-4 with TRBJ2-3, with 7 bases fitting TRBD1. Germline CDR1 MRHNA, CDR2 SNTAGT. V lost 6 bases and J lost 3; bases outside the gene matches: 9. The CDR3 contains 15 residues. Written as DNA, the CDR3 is TGTGCCAGCAGCTTTCTCCCGGGACAGACAGATACGCAGTATTTT. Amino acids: CASSFLPGQTDTQYF.